A selection of T cell receptor beta chains follows, all from one sample in a study of blood T cell repertoires in COVID-19. The data were produced by immunoSEQ multiplex PCR, yet TCRdb's version contains in-frame clones alone and is incomplete. The table shows about 270,000 clones, with approximately 90% occurring only once. Sequencing was performed on PBMCs or T cells enriched from blood (not recorded which). The receptors originated from a woman in her twenties or thirties with acute COVID-19. The conserved cysteine and the conserved F or W are not part of the CDR3 here.

v_gene: TRBV28; CDR3aa: ASNPGQGPITEAF
v_gene: TRBV18; CDR3aa: ASTQRGTDNSPLH
v_gene: TRBV27; CDR3aa: ASSLLGGSYNEQF
v_gene: TRBV19; CDR3aa: ASSETGGDATIY
v_gene: TRBV18; CDR3aa: ASSPGQEGNEQF
v_gene: TRBV6-1; CDR3aa: ASSEGRGVYQPQH
v_gene: TRBV27; CDR3aa: ASSLGGVKRTEAF
v_gene: TRBV9; CDR3aa: ASSVEWARGTHEQF
v_gene: TRBV7-2; CDR3aa: ASSLDPGQEHI
v_gene: TRBV7-3; CDR3aa: ASSPGGSNTGELF